This passage covers 5 T cell receptor beta chains from one sample sequenced in a study of beta chain features in type 1 diabetes. The isolated RNA, all of it, was reverse transcribed, so expressed TCRB transcripts were what got sequenced. Libraries were prepared by immunoSEQ multiplex PCR; TCRdb keeps only in-frame clonotypes and omits some of them. Counted here are hundreds of thousands of clones, roughly 9% occurring once; the ten biggest clones make up approximately 1%. Study results and caveats: Across all four CD4+ subsets, people with type 1 diabetes showed modestly shorter TCRB CDR3s.

No antigens are known for them. The specimen was central memory CD4+ T cells from blood. Source of these receptors: a man under 40 with type 1 diabetes.

As for this clone: Other DNA sequences in the sample encode the same CDR3. This sequence joins TRBV27 and TRBJ2-5, with a possible D match to TRBD1 (6 bases). V shed 5 bases and J shed 4 bases, with 11 bases lying between them. There are 13 residues in the CDR3. The germline gives CDR1 MNHEY, CDR2 SMNVEV (reference sequence). CDR3 loop: CASSHRARETQYF. The CDR3 DNA follows: TGTGCCAGCAGTCACAGGGCGCGAGAGACCCAGTACTTC.

The genes are TRBV13 and TRBJ1-1; D uncertain. The CDR3 loop spans 17 amino acids. V lost 2 bases and J lost 4, with 20 bases in between. Per the germline V gene, CDR1 is PRHDT and CDR2 is FYEKMQ (reference sequence). The CDR3 reads CASSLSGMRFTPTEAFF. In DNA, the CDR3 is TGTGCCAGCAGCTTATCAGGTATGAGGTTCACCCCCACTGAAGCTTTCTTT.

This chain connects TRBV5-1 to TRBJ2-7; no reliable D call. V shed 0 bases and J shed 5 bases, with 15 bases lying between them. Per germline, CDR1 SGHRS and CDR2 YFSETQ. The CDR3 is made up of 15 amino acids. CDR3 in amino acids: CASSLGASTRNEQYF. For the CDR3, the DNA is TGCGCCAGCAGCTTGGGCGCCTCGACCAGGAACGAGCAGTACTTC.

This chain joins TRBV5-6 and TRBJ2-5; 9 bases agree with TRBD1. Germline-derived CDR1 and CDR2 are SGHDT and YYEEEE. This CDR3 contains 16 residues. With V trimmed by 4 bases and J by 5 bases, 12 bases remained unmatched. For the CDR3, the DNA is TGTGCCAGCAGCGTATTGATCGACAGGGGGACTGAGACCCAGTACTTC. This codes for CASSVLIDRGTETQYF.

In its sample, this clone was seen a few times. The chain uses TRBV5-6 and TRBJ1-2; tentatively, D is TRBD1 (6 bases). Deletions cut 3 bases from V and 1 base from J, with 19 bases between. The CDR3 runs 17 residues. Per germline, CDR1 SGHDT and CDR2 YYEEEE. The CDR3 loop reads CASSSTIQGKINYGYTF. The CDR3 region has the DNA TGTGCCAGCAGCTCGACAATACAGGGAAAAATTAACTATGGCTACACCTTC.